These 14 T cell receptor beta chains originate from one sample sequenced in a study of cytotoxic CD8 clonotypes in ibrutinib-treated CLL. Sequencing was performed with immunoSEQ multiplex PCR; in TCRdb, only in-frame clones are kept and a portion is missing. The table has approximately 190,000 clones, 75% to 80% seen once; the top ten hold about an eighth. Source: PBMCs, taken after 12 months of ibrutinib treatment. The source of these receptors is a human donor with chronic lymphocytic leukemia.

The chain carries TRBV5-1 and TRBJ2-2; 8 nucleotides align to TRBD2. The CDR3 contains 17 residues. Germline CDR1 reads SGHRS; CDR2 reads YFSETQ. Unmatched junction bases numbered 15, after V lost 4 bases and J lost 7 bases. CDR3 amino acids: CASSLDPSGQAHGELFF. The CDR3 DNA reads TGCGCCAGCAGCCTGGATCCTAGCGGGCAAGCCCACGGGGAGCTGTTTTTT.

This clone was recorded many times. The CDR3: CASRAGTGDNEQFF. For the CDR3, the DNA is TGTGCCAGCAGGGCCGGGACAGGGGACAATGAGCAGTTCTTC. The rearrangement links TRBV7-3 to TRBJ2-1, with 10 bases identical to TRBD1. Germline V gene lookup returns CDR1 SGHTA and CDR2 FQGTGA. This CDR3 is built from 14 residues. With 6 bases clipped from V and 5 bases from J, the junction kept 4 bases outside the gene matches.

The rearrangement uses TRBV6-5 and TRBJ2-3; D unclear. With 0 bases removed from V and 5 bases from J, the gap between germline ends came to 9 bases. CDR3 length equals 14 residues. Per the germline V gene, CDR1 is MNHEY and CDR2 is SVGAGI. In DNA form, the CDR3 reads TGTGCCAGCAGTTACTCGATTGAAGTAGATACGCAGTATTTT. Translating it yields CASSYSIEVDTQYF.

The V call is TRBV28, the J call TRBJ1-1, with TRBD1 identical over 7 bases. The CDR3 extends over 12 amino acids. The V gene end was trimmed by 7 bases and the J gene end by 7 bases; junction bases not matched to a gene: 6. Germline V gene data show CDR1 as MDHEN and CDR2 as SYDVKM. The CDR3 reads CASNRGYGEAFF. Written as DNA, the CDR3 is TGTGCCAGCAACAGGGGTTATGGTGAAGCTTTCTTT. The full variable domain, in which reference TRBV28 and TRBJ1-1 provide the parts outside the CDR3, is DVKVTQSSRYLVKRTGEKVFLECVQDMDHENMFWYRQDPGLGLRLIYFSYDVKMKEKGDIPEGYSVSREKKERFSLILESASTNQTSMYLCASNRGYGEAFFGQGTRLTVV.

The rearrangement links TRBV27 to TRBJ2-7, with no clear D. Trimming pared 4 bases from V and 5 bases from J, leaving 24 bases between. Germline V gives CDR1 MNHEY, CDR2 SMNVEV (reference sequence). The CDR3 consists of 17 residues. The chain's CDR3 is CASSSRLRWGSQDEQYF. The CDR3 bases are TGTGCCAGCAGTTCCCGTTTGAGGTGGGGATCTCAGGACGAGCAGTACTTC.

This clone was observed a handful of times. V and J are TRBV5-1 and TRBJ2-3; D not resolved. The CDR3 consists of 15 residues. Germline values: CDR1 SGHRS, CDR2 YFSETQ. The V gene lost 0 bases and the J gene lost 0 bases, with 8 bases spanning the gap. The DNA of the CDR3 is TGCGCCAGCAGCTTGGTGGCGACTAGCACAGATACGCAGTATTTT. As protein: CASSLVATSTDTQYF.

V gene TRBV6-6 combines with J gene TRBJ2-2, with TRBD1 matching over 7 bases. The V and J ends lost 3 bases and 7 bases, in that order; junction bases with no gene match: 5. Germline values: CDR1 MNHNY, CDR2 SVGAGI (reference sequence). The CDR3 is 14 residues long. This CDR3 is CASSYDRVVGELFF. The CDR3 bases are TGTGCCAGCAGTTATGACAGGGTGGTCGGGGAGCTGTTTTTT.

The chain combines TRBV10-3 with TRBJ2-1; a weak D match, TRBD1 (6 bases). The V end was cut by 10 bases, the J end by 6 bases, with 13 bases between. The CDR3 extends over 12 amino acids. Germline CDR1 is ENHRY and CDR2 is SYGVKD. The CDR3 is CATLLQGNEQFF. CDR3 sequence (DNA): TGTGCCACGCTACTACAGGGCAATGAGCAGTTCTTC.

The rearrangement links TRBV11-2 to TRBJ2-6, with 8 bases that match TRBD1. This CDR3 contains 16 residues. V gave up 5 bases and J gave up 4 bases; unmatched junction bases: 7. Looked up from germline, CDR1 is SGHAT and CDR2 is FQNNGV. The CDR3 protein is CASSLSTGAGANVLTF. Here the CDR3 DNA reads TGTGCCAGCAGCCTATCGACAGGGGCCGGGGCCAACGTCCTGACTTTC. The full variable domain, completed using reference TRBV11-2 and TRBJ2-6, is EAGVAQSPRYKIIEKRQSVAFWCNPISGHATLYWYQQILGQGPKLLIQFQNNGVVDDSQLPKDRFSAERLKGVDSTLKIQPAKLEDSAVYLCASSLSTGAGANVLTFGAGSRLTVL.

This clone was counted between two and nine times. The V call is TRBV6-1, the J call TRBJ1-2; D not certain. The CDR3 has 13 residues. The germline V and J ends were trimmed by 0 bases and 5 bases, with 7 bases remaining between them. Germline assignment: CDR1 MNHNS and CDR2 SASEGT. The CDR3 DNA sequence: TGTGCCAGCAGTGAAGCAAAGAGTTATGGCTACACCTTC. It encodes CASSEAKSYGYTF.

The chain is built from TRBV4-2 and TRBJ2-3, with 14 bases fitting TRBD2. There are 17 residues in the CDR3. Germline trimming cut 1 base from V and 5 bases from J; bases unmatched to any gene: 5. Germline V lookup: CDR1 LGHNA, CDR2 YNFKEQ. CDR3 loop: CASSQAEGTSGRDTQYF. The CDR3 DNA reads as TGTGCCAGCAGCCAAGCCGAAGGGACTAGCGGGAGAGATACGCAGTATTTT.

This sequence joins TRBV4-2 and TRBJ2-2; D remains ambiguous. The germline CDR1 and CDR2 sequences are LGHNA and YNFKEQ. The CDR3 has 13 residues. Between the trimmed V and J ends, which lost 1 base and 6 bases, there was a span of 6 bases. CDR3 bases: TGTGCCAGCAGCCAAGTACGGGCCGGGGAGCTGTTTTTT. Its translation is CASSQVRAGELFF.

This clone was picked up one time. CDR3 sequence reads: CASSKSDRAAGELFF. The DNA for the CDR3 is TGTGCCAGCAGCAAATCAGACAGGGCGGCCGGGGAGCTGTTTTTT. The chain joins TRBV11-3 to TRBJ2-2, with TRBD1 identical over 7 bases. Germline V lookup: CDR1 SGHNT, CDR2 YENEEA. The CDR3 has 15 amino acids. V shed 5 bases and J 6 bases; nucleotides not matched to a gene: 9. The full variable domain, in which reference TRBV11-3 and TRBJ2-2 provide the parts outside the CDR3, is EAGVVQSPRYKIIEKKQPVAFWCNPISGHNTLYWYLQNLGQGPELLIRYENEEAVDDSQLPKDRFSAERLKGVDSTLKIQPAELGDSAVYLCASSKSDRAAGELFFGEGSRLTVL.

The sample holds one count of this clone. This CDR3 reads CASSLGQGEVYEQYF. The CDR3 DNA follows: TGTGCCAGCAGTTTAGGACAGGGGGAGGTCTACGAGCAGTACTTC. J is TRBJ2-7 and V is TRBV28; 10 positions match TRBD1. J lost 3 bases, V lost 2 bases, and 4 bases had no gene match. Germline values: CDR1 MDHEN, CDR2 SYDVKM. This CDR3 is built from 15 residues.